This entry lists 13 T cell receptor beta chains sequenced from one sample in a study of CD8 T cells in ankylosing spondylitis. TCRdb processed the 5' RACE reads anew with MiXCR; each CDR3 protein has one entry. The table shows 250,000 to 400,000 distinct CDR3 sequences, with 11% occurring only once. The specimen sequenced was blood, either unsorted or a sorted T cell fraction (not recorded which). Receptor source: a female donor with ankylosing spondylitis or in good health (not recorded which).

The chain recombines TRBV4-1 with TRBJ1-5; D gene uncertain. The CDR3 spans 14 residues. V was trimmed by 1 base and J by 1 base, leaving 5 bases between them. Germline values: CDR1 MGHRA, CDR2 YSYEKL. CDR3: CASSQVSSNQPQHF. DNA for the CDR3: TGCGCCAGCAGCCAAGTTTCGAGCAATCAGCCCCAGCATTTT.

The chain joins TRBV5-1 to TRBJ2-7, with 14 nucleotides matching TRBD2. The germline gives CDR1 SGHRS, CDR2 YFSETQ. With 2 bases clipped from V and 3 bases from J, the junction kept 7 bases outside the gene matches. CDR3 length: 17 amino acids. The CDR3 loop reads CASSFGLAGGLSYEQYF. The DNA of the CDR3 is TGCGCCAGCAGCTTTGGACTAGCGGGGGGCCTTAGCTACGAGCAGTACTTC.

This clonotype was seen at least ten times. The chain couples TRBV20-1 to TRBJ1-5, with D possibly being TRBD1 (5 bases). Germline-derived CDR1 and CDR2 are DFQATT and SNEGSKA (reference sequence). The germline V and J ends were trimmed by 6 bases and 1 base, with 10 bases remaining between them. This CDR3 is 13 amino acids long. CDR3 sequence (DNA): TGCAGTGCGCCTACAGGAAGCAATCAGCCCCAGCATTTT. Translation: CSAPTGSNQPQHF.

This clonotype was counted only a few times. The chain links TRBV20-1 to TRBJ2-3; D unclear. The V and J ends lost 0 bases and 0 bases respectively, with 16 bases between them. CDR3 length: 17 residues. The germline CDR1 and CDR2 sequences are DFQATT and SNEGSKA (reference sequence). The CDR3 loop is CSARDFSVRSSTDTQYF. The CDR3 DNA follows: TGCAGTGCTAGAGATTTCTCAGTGAGATCTAGCACAGATACGCAGTATTTT.

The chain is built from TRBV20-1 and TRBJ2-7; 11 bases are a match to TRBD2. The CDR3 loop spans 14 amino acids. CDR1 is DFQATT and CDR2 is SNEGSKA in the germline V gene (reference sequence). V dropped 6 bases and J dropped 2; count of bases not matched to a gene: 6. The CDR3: CSASTSGSTYEQYF. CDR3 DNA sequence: TGCAGTGCCTCCACTAGCGGGAGTACCTACGAGCAGTACTTC.

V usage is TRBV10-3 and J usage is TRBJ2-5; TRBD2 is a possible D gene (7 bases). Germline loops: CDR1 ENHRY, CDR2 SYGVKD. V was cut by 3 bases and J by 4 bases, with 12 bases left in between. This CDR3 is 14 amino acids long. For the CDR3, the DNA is TGTGCCATCAGTGACCTCGGGGGGCGAGAGACCCAGTACTTC. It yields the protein CAISDLGGRETQYF.

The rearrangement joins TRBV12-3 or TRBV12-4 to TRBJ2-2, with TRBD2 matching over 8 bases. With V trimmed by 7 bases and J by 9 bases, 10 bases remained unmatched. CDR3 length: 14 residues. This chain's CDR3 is CASTHREGLRELFF. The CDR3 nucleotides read TGTGCCAGCACTCACCGGGAGGGCCTTAGGGAGCTGTTTTTT.

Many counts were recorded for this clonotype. CDR3 in DNA: TGCGCCAGCAGCACCGGGACAGGGACGGGCAAAAACATTCAGTACTTC. Protein sequence: CASSTGTGTGKNIQYF. The V call is TRBV5-1, the J call TRBJ2-4; 9 bases fit TRBD1. This CDR3 has 16 residues. V shed 4 bases and J 3 bases; nucleotides not matched to a gene: 8. CDR1 is SGHRS, CDR2 YFSETQ, per germline.

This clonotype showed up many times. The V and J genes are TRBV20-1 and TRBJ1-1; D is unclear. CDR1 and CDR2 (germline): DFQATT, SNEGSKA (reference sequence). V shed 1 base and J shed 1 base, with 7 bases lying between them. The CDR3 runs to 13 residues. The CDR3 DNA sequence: TGCAGTGCTAGAGTAGGACGGAACACTGAAGCTTTCTTT. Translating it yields CSARVGRNTEAFF.

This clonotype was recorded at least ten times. Written as DNA, the CDR3 is TGCAGCGTTGGGAACCCACAGGGGAGAGACTATGGCTACACCTTC. As protein: CSVGNPQGRDYGYTF. V and J are TRBV29-1 and TRBJ1-2, with 7 bases lining up with TRBD1. Germline values: CDR1 SQVTM, CDR2 ANQGSEA. V lost 4 bases, J lost 3 bases, and 11 bases stayed unmatched. The CDR3 spans 15 residues.

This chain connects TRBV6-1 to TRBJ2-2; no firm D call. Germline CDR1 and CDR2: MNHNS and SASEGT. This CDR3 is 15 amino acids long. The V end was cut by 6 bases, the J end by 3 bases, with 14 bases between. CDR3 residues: CASSSLPDYTGELFF. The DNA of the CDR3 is TGTGCCAGCAGCTCCCTGCCCGACTACACCGGGGAGCTGTTTTTT.

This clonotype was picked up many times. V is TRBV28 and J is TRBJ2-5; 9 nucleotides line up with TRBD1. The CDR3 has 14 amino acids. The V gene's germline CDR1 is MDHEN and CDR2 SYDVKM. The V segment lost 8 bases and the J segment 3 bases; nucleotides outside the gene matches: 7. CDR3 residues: CASSGQGSKETQYF. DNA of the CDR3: TGTGCCAGCTCCGGACAGGGGAGTAAAGAGACCCAGTACTTC. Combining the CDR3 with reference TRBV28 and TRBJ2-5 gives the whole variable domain DVKVTQSSRYLVKRTGEKVFLECVQDMDHENMFWYRQDPGLGLRLIYFSYDVKMKEKGDIPEGYSVSREKKERFSLILESASTNQTSMYLCASSGQGSKETQYFGPGTRLLVL.

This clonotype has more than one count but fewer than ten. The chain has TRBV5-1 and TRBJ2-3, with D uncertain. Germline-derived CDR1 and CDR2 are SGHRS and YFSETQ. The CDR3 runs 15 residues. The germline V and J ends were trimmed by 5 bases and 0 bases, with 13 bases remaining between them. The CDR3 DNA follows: TGCGCCAGCAGGTCGCCGTTACTAAGCACAGATACGCAGTATTTT. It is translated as CASRSPLLSTDTQYF.